This TCR beta chain stems from a study of T cells after yellow fever vaccination. Study-wide points: At under 98% for CD4 and 88% for CD8, most primary-vaccination clones showed up again after the booster.

Trimming took 5 bases from V and 4 from J, leaving 11 bases between them. The CDR3 has 13 amino acids. Germline V lookup: CDR1 SGHTA, CDR2 FQGNSA. This clonotype has a count of ten or more. Its antigen is as yet unknown. TCRdb itself ran the 5' RACE reads through MiXCR, one entry per CDR3 protein. This sample yields under 600,000 distinct CDR3 sequences, of which 21% are seen a single time; roughly a sixth belongs to the top ten. V usage is TRBV7-2 and J usage is TRBJ1-2; D is unclear. The source was PBMCs, collected roughly 23 days after the first yellow fever vaccination. This clonotype was sampled from a man younger than 30 who received the YFV17D yellow fever vaccine. The CDR3 reads CASSPYTLYGYTF. The DNA for the CDR3 is TGTGCCAGCAGCCCGTACACTCTCTATGGCTACACCTTC.